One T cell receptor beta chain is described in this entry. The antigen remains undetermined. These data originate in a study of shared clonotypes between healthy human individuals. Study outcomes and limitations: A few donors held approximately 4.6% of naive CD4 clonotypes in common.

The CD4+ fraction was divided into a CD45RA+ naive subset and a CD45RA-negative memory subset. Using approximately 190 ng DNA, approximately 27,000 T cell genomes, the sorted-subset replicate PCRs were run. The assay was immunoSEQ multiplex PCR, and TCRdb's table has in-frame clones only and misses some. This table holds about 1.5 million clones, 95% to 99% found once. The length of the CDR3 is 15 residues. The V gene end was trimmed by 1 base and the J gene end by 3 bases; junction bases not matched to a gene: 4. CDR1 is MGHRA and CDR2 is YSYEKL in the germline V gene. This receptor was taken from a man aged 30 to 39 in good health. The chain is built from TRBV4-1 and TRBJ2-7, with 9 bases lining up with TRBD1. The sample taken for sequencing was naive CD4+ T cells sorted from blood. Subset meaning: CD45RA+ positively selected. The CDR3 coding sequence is TGCGCCAGCAGCCAAGCCGGGACAGGGATCTACGAGCAGTACTTC. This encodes CASSQAGTGIYEQYF.